This record concerns one T cell receptor beta chain sequence. The target antigen is unknown. TCR beta CDR3 regions were amplified from RNA. Carried out on the TCR CDR3, a first-round RT-PCR used the HTBI primer set. TCRdb called the multiplex PCR reads again in MiXCR, with one record for every CDR3 protein. The sample consists of around 250,000 distinct CDR3 sequences, approximately 14% of them appearing once. This sample is drawn from a study of T cells in Graves' hyperthyroidism and ophthalmopathy. Findings and limits, study-wide: A 13 V-J model separated ophthalmopathy from stable hyperthyroidism.

The CDR3 covers 17 residues. The germline V gene encodes CDR1 MGHRA and CDR2 YSYEKL. Trimming left V 2 bases short and J 2 bases short, with 19 bases between. Patients aged 18 to 65 had newly diagnosed hyperthyroidism that had lasted under 2 months. Pregnant or lactating patients were excluded, as were those with uncontrolled infection or other autoimmune disease. The sequence was obtained from a middle-aged woman with Graves' hyperthyroidism that later progressed to Graves' ophthalmopathy. This sequence joins TRBV4-1 and TRBJ2-7; D may be TRBD2 (6 bases). Sequencing was done on a sample of blood. The CDR3 reads CASSQRILEGVTYEQYF. The CDR3 DNA reads as TGCGCCAGCAGCCAACGCATACTGGAGGGCGTTACCTACGAGCAGTACTTC.